This T cell receptor (beta chain) was observed in a study of shared clonotypes between healthy human individuals. The CDR3 spans 13 residues. V shed 3 bases and J shed 4 bases, with 9 bases lying between them. Germline loops: CDR1 SGHAT, CDR2 FQNNGV. This clone was recorded only once. Per the authors' pipeline: ImmunoSEQ supplied junction-only sequences lacking quality scores, so filtering was different. Only in-frame clones appear in the TCRdb table, and some are missing; sequencing was by immunoSEQ multiplex PCR. D and trimming were read from the DNA, whereas the V and J calls and clone size are those reported in that table. The table lists some 490,000 clones, around 85% of them singletons. Donors were Caucasian adults residing in Nashville, Tennessee, USA.

This chain joins TRBV11-2 and TRBJ1-2, with D possibly being TRBD1 (6 bases). Sequencing was done on a sample of PBMCs. The receptor was isolated from a woman in her forties in good health. Some clones in this sample may be carry-over from other donors' samples. The CDR3 loop reads CASSFLQGYGYTF. The CDR3 nucleotides are TGTGCCAGCAGCTTCTTACAGGGCTATGGCTACACCTTC.